Each of the 19 T cell receptor beta chains below was sequenced from the same sample in a study of follicular helper T cells after annual influenza vaccination. Sequenced by immunoSEQ multiplex PCR; TCRdb stores in-frame clones only, minus some. In the table there are about 6,500 clones, around four fifths of which are singletons. Time point defined: 2015-2016 season, pre-vaccination. Sequencing used CXCR5- memory CD4+ T cells sorted from blood, obtained on the day of influenza vaccination. These receptors originate from an adult who received the influenza vaccine.

The J gene is TRBJ2-1, the V gene TRBV4-2, with a tentative D call TRBD1 (5 bases). This CDR3 region has 16 residues. CDR1 is LGHNA, CDR2 YNFKEQ, per germline. Trimming removed 2 bases at V and 5 bases at J, with 16 bases between. CDR3 protein: CASSQISSGWDNEQFF. In DNA form, the CDR3 reads TGTGCCAGCAGCCAAATCAGTTCAGGGTGGGACAATGAGCAGTTCTTC.

V usage is TRBV7-6 and J usage is TRBJ1-4; 10 nucleotides agree with TRBD1. The V gene's germline CDR1 is SGHVS and CDR2 FNYEAQ. V dropped 3 bases and J dropped 6; count of bases not matched to a gene: 1. The CDR3 runs to 14 residues. The CDR3: CASSFGTGDEKLFF. Written as DNA, the CDR3 is TGTGCCAGCAGCTTCGGGACAGGGGATGAAAAACTGTTTTTT.

This chain uses TRBV5-5 with TRBJ1-6; D unresolved. Between the trimmed V and J ends, which lost 3 bases and 3 bases, there was a span of 13 bases. Germline V CDR1 and CDR2: SGHKS, YYEKEE (reference sequence). The CDR3 loop spans 16 amino acids. CDR3 nucleotides: TGTGCCAGCAGCTCGGTTTGGAAAGTCTATAATTCACCCCTCCACTTT. Protein product: CASSSVWKVYNSPLHF.

The CDR3 sequence: CASSPSGGRVDTQYF. As DNA, the CDR3 is TGTGCCAGCAGCCCTTCTGGGGGGCGAGTAGATACGCAGTATTTT. The chain couples TRBV5-4 to TRBJ2-3; perhaps D is TRBD1 or TRBD2 (6 bases each). The CDR3 covers 15 residues. V lost 4 bases, J lost 5 bases, and 17 bases lay in between. CDR1 and CDR2 from the germline V gene are SGHNT and YYREEE (reference sequence).

The CDR3 loop is CASSVWGANEKLFF. CDR3 sequence (DNA): TGTGCCAGCAGCGTCTGGGGGGCGAATGAAAAACTGTTTTTT. This chain connects TRBV7-2 to TRBJ1-4; TRBD1 might be the D (6 bases). Germline V gene sequence: CDR1 SGHTA, CDR2 FQGNSA. The CDR3 sequence is 14 residues long. With 5 bases removed from V and 5 bases from J, the gap between germline ends came to 12 bases. The variable domain in full, completed from reference TRBV7-2 and TRBJ1-4, reads GAGVSQSPSNKVTEKGKDVELRCDPISGHTALYWYRQSLGQGLEFLIYFQGNSAPDKSGLPSDRFSAERTGGSVSTLTIQRTQQEDSAVYLCASSVWGANEKLFFGSGTQLSVL.

This clone was counted a single time. The CDR3 DNA reads TGTGCCAGCACACGACAACCCGGGACTAGCGGAACAACGATCAAATACGAGCAGTACTTC. Amino acids: CASTRQPGTSGTTIKYEQYF. The J gene is TRBJ2-7, the V gene TRBV9; 11 nucleotides agree with TRBD2. Germline V gene lookup returns CDR1 SGDLS and CDR2 YYNGEE. This CDR3 region has 20 residues. The J segment lost 4 bases and the V segment lost 6 bases, leaving 24 bases of the junction unmatched. The full variable domain, completed using reference TRBV9 and TRBJ2-7, is DSGVTQTPKHLITATGQRVTLRCSPRSGDLSVYWYQQSLDQGLQFLIQYYNGEERAKGNILERFSAQQFPDLHSELNLSSLELGDSALYFCASTRQPGTSGTTIKYEQYFGPGTRLTVT.

The chain carries TRBV7-2 and TRBJ2-1; the D gene is possibly TRBD1 (6 bases). Germline loops: CDR1 SGHTA, CDR2 FQGNSA. V was trimmed by 5 bases and J by 0 bases, leaving 11 bases between them. The length of the CDR3 is 15 residues. The chain's CDR3 is CASSLQGSSYNEQFF. The DNA of the CDR3 is TGTGCCAGCAGCCTACAGGGCAGCTCCTACAATGAGCAGTTCTTC.

This chain joins TRBV11-3 and TRBJ2-5, with 8 bases identical to TRBD2. Germline V gives CDR1 SGHNT, CDR2 YENEEA. V was pared by 5 bases and J by 0 bases, with 20 bases of the junction left unmatched. The CDR3 runs 20 residues. The CDR3 is CASSPGGAGFLGKYQETQYF. As DNA, the CDR3 is TGTGCCAGCAGCCCCGGGGGGGCCGGTTTCCTTGGAAAGTACCAAGAGACCCAGTACTTC.

The table lists this clone with a count of one. The chain employs TRBV5-5 and TRBJ1-5; D is ambiguous. The V end lost 4 bases, the J end lost 6 bases, and 17 bases lay between the germline ends. The CDR3 runs 15 residues. Germline V gives CDR1 SGHKS, CDR2 YYEKEE (reference sequence). The chain's CDR3 is CASSPGVGLAQPQHF. In DNA, the CDR3 is TGTGCCAGCAGCCCCGGGGTAGGTTTGGCTCAGCCCCAGCATTTT.

The chain uses TRBV5-4 and TRBJ2-3, with a tentative D call TRBD2 (7 bases). Germline CDR1 is SGHNT and CDR2 is YYREEE (reference sequence). The CDR3 has 14 amino acids. Between the trimmed V and J ends, which lost 4 bases and 6 bases, there was a span of 15 bases. DNA for the CDR3: TGTGCCAGCAGCATTGTGGGGGGGCATGATACGCAGTATTTT. This encodes CASSIVGGHDTQYF.

In this sample, this clone turned up once. The junction departs from the called germline gene at one end, perhaps through a read error. J is TRBJ2-5 and V is TRBV10-3; 8 nucleotides agree with TRBD2. The CDR3 contains 14 residues. Germline loops: CDR1 ENHRY, CDR2 SYGVKD. The CDR3 protein is CAISPAGDQGTQYF. As DNA, the CDR3 is TGTGCCATCTCCCCAGCGGGGGACCAAGGGACCCAGTACTTC.

CDR3 coding DNA: TGTGCCAGCAGCCCACAGGGCTTCGCAGATACGCAGTATTTT. It encodes CASSPQGFADTQYF. The gene calls are TRBV13 and TRBJ2-3, with a weak D call TRBD1 (6 bases). The CDR3 length is 14 residues. The V end lost 5 bases, the J end lost 4 bases, and 13 bases lay between the germline ends. Germline V gives CDR1 PRHDT, CDR2 FYEKMQ (reference sequence). The complete variable domain, with remaining parts taken from reference TRBV13 and TRBJ2-3, reads AAGVIQSPRHLIKEKRETATLKCYPIPRHDTVYWYQQGPGQDPQFLISFYEKMQSDKGSIPDRFSAQQFSDYHSELNMSSLELGDSALYFCASSPQGFADTQYFGPGTRLTVL.

CDR3 sequence (DNA): TGTGCCAGCAGCTTAGATTACGGTTACGAGCAGTACTTC. Translated, it gives CASSLDYGYEQYF. V is TRBV11-2 and J is TRBJ2-7, with D unresolved. This CDR3 has 13 residues. Trimming removed 0 bases at V and 4 bases at J, with 7 bases between. CDR1 and CDR2 from the germline V gene are SGHAT and FQNNGV. The full variable domain, its missing parts supplied by reference TRBV11-2 and TRBJ2-7, is EAGVAQSPRYKIIEKRQSVAFWCNPISGHATLYWYQQILGQGPKLLIQFQNNGVVDDSQLPKDRFSAERLKGVDSTLKIQPAKLEDSAVYLCASSLDYGYEQYFGPGTRLTVT.

This chain joins TRBV18 and TRBJ1-4; D is perhaps TRBD1 (5 bases). Per germline, CDR1 KGHSH and CDR2 LQKENI. CDR3 length: 12 residues. V was shortened by 3 bases and J by 6 bases, with 5 bases between the two germline ends. CDR3 sequence: CASSPTDEKLFF. CDR3 DNA sequence: TGTGCCAGCTCACCGACAGATGAAAAACTGTTTTTT.

The chain is built from TRBV2 and TRBJ1-5; tentatively, D is TRBD1 (5 bases). V lost 4 bases, J lost 2 bases, and 9 bases lay in between. This CDR3 is 14 amino acids long. Germline CDR1 and CDR2: SNHLY and FYNNEI. The chain's CDR3 is CASSGDSGNQPQHF. The DNA of the CDR3 is TGTGCCAGCAGTGGAGACAGCGGCAATCAGCCCCAGCATTTT.

The gene calls are TRBV18 and TRBJ1-3, with TRBD1 identical over 8 bases. This CDR3 has 15 amino acids. In germline, CDR1 is KGHSH, CDR2 LQKENI. V trimming: 4 bases; J trimming: 8 bases; junction bases outside the gene matches: 10. CDR3 in amino acids: CASSLRTGQVDTIYF. The CDR3 coding sequence is TGTGCCAGCTCACTTCGGACAGGGCAGGTTGACACCATATATTTT.

This clone has only a few counts. This rearrangement joins TRBV19 to TRBJ2-7; unclear D gene. V dropped 3 bases and J dropped 0 bases, with 9 bases sitting between them. This CDR3 is built from 14 residues. Per the germline V gene, CDR1 is LNHDA and CDR2 is SQIVND (reference sequence). The CDR3 loop is CASSIWSNSYEQYF. The CDR3 DNA reads TGTGCCAGTAGTATTTGGTCAAACTCCTACGAGCAGTACTTC.

The sample holds a few counts of this clone. The genes are TRBV14 and TRBJ2-7, with TRBD2 matching over 7 bases. Looked up from germline, CDR1 is SGHDN and CDR2 is FVKESK. V trimming: 8 bases; J trimming: 0 bases; junction bases outside the gene matches: 16. The CDR3 sequence is 17 residues long. The CDR3 sequence: CASSRGSQAGSSYEQYF. The CDR3 DNA is TGTGCCAGCTCCCGAGGCAGCCAAGCGGGGAGCTCCTACGAGCAGTACTTC.

This clone was counted once. The gene calls are TRBV5-1 and TRBJ1-2; 10 bases align to TRBD1. CDR3 length: 16 residues. The junction had 10 bases not matched to a gene; V was cut back by 2 bases and J by 6 bases. Germline assignment: CDR1 SGHRS and CDR2 YFSETQ. CDR3 amino acids: CASSLLTGGLLNGYTF. The CDR3 DNA reads TGCGCCAGCAGCTTATTGACAGGGGGCCTCCTTAATGGCTACACCTTC.